Listed below are T cell receptor beta chains from one sample, sequenced in a study of T cells in Graves' hyperthyroidism and ophthalmopathy. TCRdb re-derived calls from the multiplex PCR reads in MiXCR, one entry per CDR3 protein. The table records about 600,000 distinct CDR3 sequences, approximately 14% of them present only once. Sequencing was performed on blood. The receptors derive from a woman in her forties or fifties with Graves' ophthalmopathy. Both conserved end residues are part of each CDR3. A D gene is named only where the DNA matches it firmly. Expanded clones get a size class; other rows say once, few or many, or leave the size out.

clone_size	j_call	d_call	v_call	cdr3_nt	cdr3_aa
many	TRBJ2-2	TRBD1	TRBV28	TGTGCCAGCAGTTTTATCGGGACAGAGAACACCGGGGAGCTGTTTTTT	CASSFIGTENTGELFF
.	TRBJ1-2	.	TRBV7-9	TGTGCCAGCAGCTTAGAGGCGGGGGGATACTATGGCTACACCTTC	CASSLEAGGYYGYTF
few	TRBJ2-1	.	TRBV7-9	TGTGCCAGCAGCTTAGGAAGGGGGGGCGCACAAGAGGAGCAGTTCTTC	CASSLGRGGAQEEQFF
many	TRBJ1-5	.	TRBV28	TGTGCCAGCAGTTTTCTTCTGAATCAGCCCCAGCATTTT	CASSFLLNQPQHF
few	TRBJ2-1	TRBD1	TRBV14	TGTGCCAGCAGCCACGGACAGGCGGCCGGGCAGTTCTTC	CASSHGQAAGQFF
many	TRBJ2-6	.	TRBV28	TGTGCCAGCAGACAAGGAGGATCTGGGGCCAACGTCCTGACTTTC	CASRQGGSGANVLTF
many	TRBJ2-5	TRBD2	TRBV6-2/TRBV6-3	TGTGCCAGCAGTTACTGGCTAGCGGCGCAAGAGACCCAGTACTTC	CASSYWLAAQETQYF
.	TRBJ2-7	TRBD1	TRBV20-1	TGCAGTGCCCCGGACAGACAGGGGGCTACCTACGAGCAGTACTTC	CSAPDRQGATYEQYF
.	TRBJ2-6	.	TRBV30	TGTGCCTGGATCTCCCTGATCAGCTCTGGGGCCAACGTCCTGACTTTC	CAWISLISSGANVLTF
many	TRBJ2-1	.	TRBV6-1	TGTGCCAGCAGCCCAATCGGGGACTACAATGAGCAGTTCTTC	CASSPIGDYNEQFF
.	TRBJ1-5	.	TRBV4-1	TGCGCCAGCAGCCCCATAGGGGCTGGGCAGCCCCAGCATTTT	CASSPIGAGQPQHF
.	TRBJ2-1	TRBD2	TRBV28	TGTGCCAGCAGTTTAAGCGGGAGGAACAATGAGCAGTTCTTC	CASSLSGRNNEQFF
many	TRBJ2-1	.	TRBV5-1	TGCGCCAGCAGCGCCACGGGTGGCAATGAGCAGTTCTTC	CASSATGGNEQFF
few	TRBJ2-7	.	TRBV12-3/TRBV12-4	TGTGCCAGCAGAGCCGAGGGGGGTGAGCAGTACTTC	CASRAEGGEQYF
.	TRBJ2-7	TRBD1	TRBV4-3	TGCGCCAGCAGCCAATCCAAGGACAGGGGGCATCGGCAGTACTTC	CASSQSKDRGHRQYF
many	TRBJ2-5	.	TRBV20-1	TGCAGTGCTAGTCAGTGGGTACGAGAGACCCAGTACTTC	CSASQWVRETQYF
.	TRBJ2-1	TRBD2	TRBV5-1	TGCGCCAGCAGCTTGGAAGCGGGAGTGGGCAATGAGCAGTTCTTC	CASSLEAGVGNEQFF
.	TRBJ2-7	TRBD2	TRBV10-3	TGTGCCATCAGTGAGTCTAGGGCTAGCGGGAGTAAGGACGAGCAGTACTTC	CAISESRASGSKDEQYF
.	TRBJ1-6	.	TRBV11-3	TGTGCCAGCAGCTTCCGATGGAGGAGCTCCTATAATTCACCCCTCCACTTT	CASSFRWRSSYNSPLHF
many	TRBJ2-5	.	TRBV7-9	TGTGCCAGCAGCCCGGGCGTACCATGGGAGACCCAGTACTTC	CASSPGVPWETQYF
few	TRBJ2-3	.	TRBV4-1	TGCGCCAGCAGCCTCATGGTTGCGGGACAAGATACGCAGTATTTT	CASSLMVAGQDTQYF
.	TRBJ2-7	.	TRBV9	TGTGCCAGCAGCGTCCGGGACGACGAGCAGTACTTC	CASSVRDDEQYF
many	TRBJ2-1	TRBD2	TRBV11-1	TGTGCCAGCAGCTTCAGCGGGAGATCGGAATACAATGAGCAGTTCTTC	CASSFSGRSEYNEQFF
.	TRBJ1-2	TRBD1	TRBV7-9	TGTGCCAGCAGCTTTAACGACAGGGCTTTGGGTGGCTACACCTTC	CASSFNDRALGGYTF
.	TRBJ2-1	TRBD2	TRBV27	TGTGCCAGCAGCTTAGTGGCGGGAGCTTACGAGCAGTTCTTC	CASSLVAGAYEQFF
many	TRBJ2-7	.	TRBV5-1	TGCGCCAGCAGCTATGGGGGTATTGCTAGCTCCTACGAGCAGTACTTC	CASSYGGIASSYEQYF
many	TRBJ2-1	TRBD2	TRBV20-1	TGCAGTGCTAGAGATCTTAGGAGCGGGGCCCGAGATAACAATGAGCAGTTCTTC	CSARDLRSGARDNNEQFF
many	TRBJ2-1	TRBD2	TRBV2	TGTGCCAGCAGGGAATTAGCGGGAGGGCCAGTTGAGCAGTTCTTC	CASRELAGGPVEQFF
many	TRBJ2-7	.	TRBV7-6	TGTGCCAGCAGCTCCATCGGGGGTTCCTACGAGCAGTACTTC	CASSSIGGSYEQYF
many	TRBJ2-5	.	TRBV7-8	TGTGCCAGCAGCTTAGCCGGGTTGTCAGAGACCCAGTACTTC	CASSLAGLSETQYF
many	TRBJ2-3	TRBD2	TRBV5-1	TGCGCCAGCAGCTTCCCGGGACTAGCGGGACGGCGAGATACGCAGTATTTT	CASSFPGLAGRRDTQYF
few	TRBJ2-2	.	TRBV12-3/TRBV12-4	TGTGCCAGCAATGCGAGGGAGCCCCGGGGCGGGGAGCTGTTTTTT	CASNAREPRGGELFF
few	TRBJ1-5	.	TRBV6-1	TGTGCCAGCAGTGATCTAGGACCGCCCAATCAGCCCCAGCATTTT	CASSDLGPPNQPQHF
.	TRBJ2-3	.	TRBV4-2	TGTGCCAGCAGCCAAACTAGGGGATCAGATACGCAGTATTTT	CASSQTRGSDTQYF
many	TRBJ1-5	.	TRBV24-1	TGTGCCACCAGTGATGGGGGATTCAATCAGCCCCAGCATTTT	CATSDGGFNQPQHF
.	TRBJ1-2	TRBD1	TRBV19	TGCGTCACAGGGGGTAACTATGGCTACACCTTC	CVTGGNYGYTF
many	TRBJ2-5	TRBD1	TRBV11-3	TGTGCCAGCAGCTTAGACTCGTCGGCAGGGGGCAAGTCGGAGACCCAGTACTTC	CASSLDSSAGGKSETQYF
many	TRBJ2-5	.	TRBV18	TGTGCCAGCTCGCCCATCCGTCAGGGTGAACAAGAGACCCAGTACTTC	CASSPIRQGEQETQYF
many	TRBJ1-5	.	TRBV19	TGTGCCAGTAGTATTGATGGACATAACTCTCAGCCCCAGCATTTT	CASSIDGHNSQPQHF
few	TRBJ2-7	.	TRBV10-3	TGTGCCATCAGTGAGTCCCGGGGAAAGTCCTACGAGCAGTACTTC	CAISESRGKSYEQYF
.	TRBJ2-2	.	TRBV7-2	TGTGCCAGCAGGGGGGCTGTCCTAGGGGAGCTGTTTTTT	CASRGAVLGELFF
many	TRBJ2-1	TRBD2	TRBV6-1	TGTGCCAGCAGTCCCGGGACTAGCGACTACAATGAGCAGTTCTTC	CASSPGTSDYNEQFF
many	TRBJ2-7	.	TRBV7-9	TGTGCCAGCAGCTTAGGCAGCGCCGAGCAGTACTTC	CASSLGSAEQYF
few	TRBJ2-3	.	TRBV24-1	TGTGCCACCAAGTCCAGCACAGATACGCAGTATTTT	CATKSSTDTQYF
few	TRBJ2-2	.	TRBV27	TGTGCCAGCAGTTTATCGGCTAACGGGGAGCTGTTTTTT	CASSLSANGELFF
few	TRBJ1-2	.	TRBV5-5	TGTGCCAGCAGCTTGTTCTCAGGGGAAAACTATGGCTACACCTTC	CASSLFSGENYGYTF
.	TRBJ1-5	TRBD1	TRBV6-1	TGTGCCAGCAAGCGACAGGGCACCAATCAGCCCCAGCATTTT	CASKRQGTNQPQHF
many	TRBJ2-7	.	TRBV20-1	TGCAGTGCCCCTCGGGGCGGGAACTCCTACGAGCAGTACTTC	CSAPRGGNSYEQYF